Following are 23 T cell receptor beta chains from one sample sequenced in a study of cytomegalovirus exposure and HLA in healthy donors. Measured with immunoSEQ multiplex PCR; TCRdb has only the in-frame clones, and not every one. Here the sample spans 200,000 or so clones, 75% to 95% being singletons. Source material: PBMCs. The origin of the receptors is a woman aged 18-30 years in good health and CMV-seronegative.

The DNA of the CDR3 is TGTGCCAGCAGTGTTGACCGGACAGGGGAGGTAGGAGGCTACACCTTC. This translates into CASSVDRTGEVGGYTF. V and J are TRBV27 and TRBJ1-2; 9 bases align to TRBD1. The J segment lost 8 bases and the V segment lost 5 bases, leaving 15 bases of the junction unmatched. Germline CDR1 is MNHEY and CDR2 is SMNVEV (reference sequence). The CDR3 contains 16 residues.

The chain combines TRBV2 with TRBJ1-3, with D unresolved. Looked up from germline, CDR1 is SNHLY and CDR2 is FYNNEI. V was cut by 4 bases and J by 1 base, with 8 bases left in between. The CDR3 totals 14 residues. The CDR3 is CASSARGSGNTIYF. CDR3 DNA sequence: TGTGCCAGCAGTGCACGGGGATCTGGAAACACCATATATTTT.

In this sample, this clone turned up once. The chain has TRBV5-6 and TRBJ2-3, with a tentative D call TRBD1 (5 bases). Trimming stripped 4 bases from V and 6 bases from J, with 12 bases between. The V gene's germline CDR1 is SGHDT and CDR2 YYEEEE. CDR3 length equals 13 residues. This chain's CDR3 is CASSPQGPDTQYF. DNA of the CDR3: TGTGCCAGCAGCCCCCAGGGCCCCGATACGCAGTATTTT.

This clone appeared a single time. The V call is TRBV30, the J call TRBJ2-1; TRBD2 matches 10 bases. The CDR3 is 15 residues long. CDR1 GTSNPN and CDR2 SVGIG come from the germline V gene (reference sequence). J was trimmed by 4 bases and V by 1 base; bases with no gene match: 4. The CDR3, as DNA: TGTGCCTGGAGTGCGTATAGCGGGAGGTACAATGAGCAGTTCTTC. Amino acid sequence: CAWSAYSGRYNEQFF.

The chain combines TRBV10-3 with TRBJ2-7; 9 nucleotides line up with TRBD1. In germline, CDR1 is ENHRY, CDR2 SYGVKD. V was clipped by 6 bases and J by 5 bases; unmatched bases: 8. The CDR3 sequence is 14 residues long. CDR3 nucleotide sequence: TGTGCCATCAGCCGAAACAGGGGGCCCAACGAGCAGTACTTC. Translation: CAISRNRGPNEQYF.

The chain recombines TRBV7-8 with TRBJ1-5; 7 nucleotides agree with TRBD1. There are 14 residues in the CDR3. V lost 5 bases, J lost 6 bases, and 7 bases stayed unmatched. From germline, CDR1 is SGHVS and CDR2 FQNEAQ. In nucleotides, the CDR3 is TGTGCCAGCAGCCCCGGGACAGTGCTTCAGCCCCAGCATTTT. Translating it yields CASSPGTVLQPQHF.

The CDR3 here is CASSLDVGGQPQHF. CDR3 in DNA: TGTGCCAGCAGCTTAGATGTGGGGGGTCAGCCCCAGCATTTT. The genes are TRBV7-9 and TRBJ1-5; D perhaps matches TRBD1 (5 bases). Germline V CDR1 and CDR2: SEHNR, FQNEAQ (reference sequence). V was clipped by 1 base and J by 6 bases, with 10 bases between them. The length of the CDR3 is 14 residues.

The chain joins TRBV19 to TRBJ1-2; tentatively, D is TRBD1 (5 bases). V was shortened by 3 bases and J by 3 bases, with 14 bases between the two germline ends. Germline loops: CDR1 LNHDA, CDR2 SQIVND (reference sequence). The CDR3 contains 15 residues. The chain's CDR3 is CASSIAQGPYYGYTF. CDR3 DNA: TGTGCCAGTAGTATCGCTCAGGGCCCTTACTATGGCTACACCTTC.

The gene calls are TRBV11-2 and TRBJ1-1, with a weak D call TRBD1 (5 bases). This CDR3 has 12 amino acids. Germline V CDR1 and CDR2: SGHAT, FQNNGV. V lost 4 bases, J lost 10 bases, and 13 bases lay in between. CDR3: CASSWGEMTAFF. CDR3 coding DNA: TGTGCCAGCAGCTGGGGGGAGATGACAGCTTTCTTT.

This sequence joins TRBV5-6 and TRBJ2-7, with 12 bases matching TRBD1. The CDR3 covers 15 residues. J gave up 5 bases and V 0 bases, and 3 bases lay outside the gene matches. Germline CDR1 and CDR2: SGHDT and YYEEEE. The DNA of the CDR3 is TGTGCCAGCAGCTTGGCCGGGACAGGGGGCGACGAGCAGTACTTC. It specifies CASSLAGTGGDEQYF.

The V call is TRBV4-1, the J call TRBJ2-7; TRBD1 is a possible D gene (6 bases). From germline, CDR1 is MGHRA and CDR2 YSYEKL. The CDR3 covers 15 residues. Trimming pared 4 bases from V and 5 bases from J, leaving 18 bases between. The CDR3 DNA reads TGCGCCAGCAGCCCGACAGGAGTCGGTGTGGACGAGCAGTACTTC. It encodes CASSPTGVGVDEQYF.

In its sample, this clone was seen once. This sequence joins TRBV5-1 and TRBJ2-1, with 13 bases identical to TRBD2. J lost 6 bases, V lost 4 bases, and 4 bases had no gene match. Germline CDR1 is SGHRS and CDR2 is YFSETQ. The CDR3 sequence is 15 residues long. The CDR3 DNA is TGCGCCAGCAGCATAGGACTAGCGGGAGCCAATGAGCAGTTCTTC. Encoded protein: CASSIGLAGANEQFF.

The CDR3 nucleotides are TGTGCCAGCGAAGGGAGACAGGGGACTCTGGACGAGCAGTACTTC. This translates into CASEGRQGTLDEQYF. The chain combines TRBV2 with TRBJ2-7; 8 nucleotides match TRBD1. The CDR3 totals 15 residues. Trimming removed 8 bases from V and 5 bases from J; junction bases left unmatched: 14. Germline-derived CDR1 and CDR2 are SNHLY and FYNNEI.

This clone was counted a few times. CDR3 sequence reads: CASSLGAEGQFF. The CDR3 DNA is TGTGCCAGCAGCTTAGGGGCCGAGGGGCAGTTCTTC. J is TRBJ2-1 and V is TRBV11-3; weak D call: TRBD2 (5 bases). V shed 1 base and J shed 12 bases, with 10 bases lying between them. CDR3 length: 12 amino acids. The germline CDR1 and CDR2 sequences are SGHNT and YENEEA.

The V gene is TRBV5-1, the J gene TRBJ1-1, with D possibly TRBD1 on 6 matching bases. CDR3 size: 16 residues. V was clipped by 4 bases and J by 4 bases, with 20 bases between them. The germline V gene encodes CDR1 SGHRS and CDR2 YFSETQ. In nucleotides, the CDR3 is TGCGCCAGCAGCAGGGGCACAGGGATTGGGACCACTGAAGCTTTCTTT. It encodes CASSRGTGIGTTEAFF.

The rearrangement joins TRBV11-2 to TRBJ2-7; TRBD2 matches 14 bases. The CDR3 is 17 residues long. Germline V lookup: CDR1 SGHAT, CDR2 FQNNGV. The V gene end was trimmed by 5 bases and the J gene end by 6 bases; junction bases not matched to a gene: 12. The CDR3 sequence: CASSHSTGTSGSLEQYF. The CDR3 DNA is TGTGCCAGCAGCCATTCGACCGGGACTAGCGGGAGCCTCGAGCAGTACTTC. Looking up the rest from reference TRBV11-2 and TRBJ2-7 gives the full variable domain: EAGVAQSPRYKIIEKRQSVAFWCNPISGHATLYWYQQILGQGPKLLIQFQNNGVVDDSQLPKDRFSAERLKGVDSTLKIQPAKLEDSAVYLCASSHSTGTSGSLEQYFGPGTRLTVT.

The sample holds a few counts of this clone. The rearrangement uses TRBV5-4 and TRBJ2-7; the D gene is possibly TRBD2 (5 bases). The germline V gene has CDR1 SGHNT and CDR2 YYREEE (reference sequence). CDR3 length: 13 amino acids. The V end was cut by 0 bases, the J end by 6 bases, with 10 bases between. The CDR3 nucleotides read TGTGCCAGCAGCTTGGTACGGGAATCCGAGCAGTACTTC. Encoded protein: CASSLVRESEQYF.

The V and J genes are TRBV27 and TRBJ2-1; D may be TRBD2 (7 bases). Germline lookup yields CDR1 MNHEY and CDR2 SMNVEV (reference sequence). V lost 1 base and J 9 bases, leaving 16 bases between the germline ends. The CDR3 covers 15 residues. CDR3 protein: CASSLWGGAGSEQFF. CDR3 nucleotide sequence: TGTGCCAGCAGTTTATGGGGGGGGGCGGGAAGTGAGCAGTTCTTC.

This chain links TRBV10-2 with TRBJ1-5; 10 nucleotides agree with TRBD1. CDR3 length equals 16 residues. Germline V gene lookup returns CDR1 WSHSY and CDR2 SAAADI. Trimming removed 4 bases from V and 6 bases from J; junction bases left unmatched: 9. The CDR3, as DNA: TGCGCCAGCAGTGCCCACCGGGACAGGGGCCGTCAGCCCCAGCATTTT. Protein: CASSAHRDRGRQPQHF.

The genes are TRBV25-1 and TRBJ1-1, with D perhaps matching TRBD1 (6 bases). CDR1 MGHDK and CDR2 SYGVNS come from the germline V gene. This CDR3 spans 11 amino acids. Trimming pared 2 bases from V and 11 bases from J, leaving 9 bases between. Here the CDR3 reads CASSEQGPAFF. The CDR3 DNA reads as TGTGCCAGCAGTGAACAGGGGCCGGCTTTCTTT.

V usage is TRBV7-8 and J usage is TRBJ2-3, with 12 bases matching TRBD2. The CDR3 covers 14 residues. Germline trimming cut 3 bases from V and 6 bases from J; bases unmatched to any gene: 1. CDR1 and CDR2 from the germline V gene are SGHVS and FQNEAQ. As DNA, the CDR3 is TGTGCCAGCAGCTTCCTAGCGGGGGGGGATACGCAGTATTTT. This encodes CASSFLAGGDTQYF.

CDR3 loop: CASSSPPEQYF. The CDR3 coding sequence is TGTGCCAGCAGTTCCCCTCCCGAGCAGTACTTC. The genes are TRBV28 and TRBJ2-7; unclear D gene. V dropped 4 bases and J dropped 6 bases, with 7 bases sitting between them. Germline values: CDR1 MDHEN, CDR2 SYDVKM. The CDR3 loop spans 11 amino acids.

The V call is TRBV6-5, the J call TRBJ1-2; D unresolved. This CDR3 spans 12 amino acids. Looked up from germline, CDR1 is MNHEY and CDR2 is SVGAGI. With 8 bases removed from V and 4 bases from J, the gap between germline ends came to 11 bases. This chain's CDR3 is CASERRSYGYTF. The CDR3 coding sequence is TGTGCCAGCGAGAGACGGAGCTATGGCTACACCTTC.